This T cell receptor (beta chain) appears in the sequencing data of a study of shared clonotypes between healthy human individuals. Study-level points and caveats: Sharing across a few donors was seen in 4% to 5.5% of naive CD4 clonotypes.

This CDR3 is built from 13 residues. Germline values: CDR1 MNHEY, CDR2 SVGAGI. V gave up 5 bases and J gave up 5 bases, with 12 bases separating them. Note on this clone: Its target is not known.

The protocol was immunoSEQ multiplex PCR, while the TCRdb copy is restricted to in-frame clones and leaves out a portion. The sample shows under 2.5 million clones, 85% to 95% of them seen only once. The sequencing input was naive CD4+ T cells from PBMCs. Noted subset: CD45RA+ positively selected. The genes are TRBV6-5 and TRBJ1-2; TRBD1 might be the D (5 bases). This receptor was taken from a man aged 18 to 30 in good health. Some clones in this sample may be carry-over from other donors' samples. The CDR3 here is CASSAREGYGYTF. The CDR3 DNA sequence: TGTGCCAGCAGTGCCCGTGAGGGGTATGGCTACACCTTC.